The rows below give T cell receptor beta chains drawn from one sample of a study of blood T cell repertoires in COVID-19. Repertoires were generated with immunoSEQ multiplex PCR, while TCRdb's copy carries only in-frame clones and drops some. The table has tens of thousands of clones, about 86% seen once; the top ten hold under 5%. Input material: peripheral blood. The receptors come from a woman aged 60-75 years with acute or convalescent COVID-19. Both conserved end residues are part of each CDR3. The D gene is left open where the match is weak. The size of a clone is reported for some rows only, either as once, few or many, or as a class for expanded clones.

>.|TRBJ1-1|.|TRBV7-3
TGTGCCAGCAGCTTGAGTGGGAGGTCCACTGAAGCTTTCTTT
CASSLSGRSTEAFF
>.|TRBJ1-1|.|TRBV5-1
TGCGCCAGCAGCCCGACTCGGGACAATCCTGAAGCTTTCTTT
CASSPTRDNPEAFF
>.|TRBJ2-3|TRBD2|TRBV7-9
TGTGCCAGCAGCTCAAGGACTAGCGGGGGGGCCCATACGCAGTATTTT
CASSSRTSGGAHTQYF
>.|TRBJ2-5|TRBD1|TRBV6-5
TGTGCCAGCACCTGGACAGGGGTAGAGACCCAGTACTTC
CASTWTGVETQYF
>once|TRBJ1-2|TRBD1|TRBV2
TGTGCCGGGGGATACAGGGGCGGGTATGGCTACACCTTC
CAGGYRGGYGYTF
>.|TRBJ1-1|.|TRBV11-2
TGTGCCAGCAGCTTAGATCGTACAGGCCACACTGAAGCTTTCTTT
CASSLDRTGHTEAFF
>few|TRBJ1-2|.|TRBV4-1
TGCGCCAGCAGCCAAGAAGGAGGTAGCCCTATTGGCTACACCTTC
CASSQEGGSPIGYTF
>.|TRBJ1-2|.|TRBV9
TGTGCCAGCAGCGTAGCCGGTGTTGGCTACACCTTC
CASSVAGVGYTF
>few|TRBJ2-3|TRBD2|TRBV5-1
TGCGCCAGCAGCTTGGTCGGACTAGCGGGGACTGCAGATACGCAGTATTTT
CASSLVGLAGTADTQYF
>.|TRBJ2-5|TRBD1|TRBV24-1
TGTGCCACCAGTGACCCTGGACGGACAGGGCGGGAGACCCAGTACTTC
CATSDPGRTGRETQYF
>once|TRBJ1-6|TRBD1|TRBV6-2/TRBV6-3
TGTGCCAGCAGTTCCATCGGACAGGGAGGTTATTCACCCCTCCACTTT
CASSSIGQGGYSPLHF
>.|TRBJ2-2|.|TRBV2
TGTGCCAGCAGGGTAGGGGTCGCAACCGGGGAGCTGTTTTTT
CASRVGVATGELFF
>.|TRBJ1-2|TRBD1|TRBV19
TGTGCCAGTAGTATAGCGGGACAGATAAGTAGTAAGCGTGGCTACACCTTC
CASSIAGQISSKRGYTF
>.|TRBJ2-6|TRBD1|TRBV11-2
TGTGCCAGCAGCTCGGGACAGCCTTCTGGGGCCAACGTCCTGACTTTC
CASSSGQPSGANVLTF
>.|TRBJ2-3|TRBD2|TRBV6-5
TGTGCCAGCGCAACTAGCGGGAGTTCCACAGATACGCAGTATTTT
CASATSGSSTDTQYF
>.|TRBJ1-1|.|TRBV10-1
TGCGCCAGCAGTGAGTCGACCGCGGCTGAAGCTTTCTTT
CASSESTAAEAFF
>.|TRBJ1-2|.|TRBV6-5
TGTGCCAGCAGTTACAGTCAGGGCTTTGGCTACACCTTC
CASSYSQGFGYTF
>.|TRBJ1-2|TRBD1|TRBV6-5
TGTGCCAGCAGTTACCTCACAGGGGGAGGCTACACCTTC
CASSYLTGGGYTF
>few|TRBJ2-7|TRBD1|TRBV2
TGTGCCAGCAGTGAAGGGAAGGGGGCGAATTTCGACGAGCAGTACTTC
CASSEGKGANFDEQYF
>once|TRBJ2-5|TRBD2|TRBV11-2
TGTGCCAGCAGCCCCGGACTGGGGGGGGAGAAGACCCAGTACTTC
CASSPGLGGEKTQYF
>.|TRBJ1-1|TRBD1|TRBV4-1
TGCGCCAGCAGCCAAGAAAACAGGGGGCGGGTCACTGAAGCTTTCTTT
CASSQENRGRVTEAFF
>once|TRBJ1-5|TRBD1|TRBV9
TGTGCCAGCAGCGTTTCAGGGGGCATTAATCAGCCCCAGCATTTT
CASSVSGGINQPQHF
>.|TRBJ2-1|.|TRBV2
TGTGCCAGCAGTCCGACTAGCAATGAGCAGTTCTTC
CASSPTSNEQFF
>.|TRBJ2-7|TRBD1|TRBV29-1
TGCAGCGCCAGGGGAGCAAGGGGGCGATTAGACGAGCAGTACTTC
CSARGARGRLDEQYF
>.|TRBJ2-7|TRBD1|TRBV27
TGTGCCAGCAGTTTAATTTTACAGGGGCTCTACGAGCAGTACTTC
CASSLILQGLYEQYF
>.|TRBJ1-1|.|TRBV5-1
TGCGCCAGCAGCTTTGACAGCTCTCGAACTGAAGCTTTCTTT
CASSFDSSRTEAFF
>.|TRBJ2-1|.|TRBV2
TGTGCCAGCAGTGACAGGGATGAGCAGTTCTTC
CASSDRDEQFF
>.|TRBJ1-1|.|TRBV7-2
TGTGCCAGCGGTCCCAGACGGGGTTTAGGTTCCACTGAAGCTTTCTTT
CASGPRRGLGSTEAFF
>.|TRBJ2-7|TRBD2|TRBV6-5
TGTGCCAGCAGCCTTCAGCGGGGGGGCTCCGAGCAGTACTTC
CASSLQRGGSEQYF
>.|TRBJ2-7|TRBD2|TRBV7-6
TGTGCCAGCAGCTTAGGTCCTAGCGGGGGATACGAGCAGTACTTC
CASSLGPSGGYEQYF
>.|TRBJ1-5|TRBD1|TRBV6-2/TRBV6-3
TGTGCCAGCAGTTACTCGGGACAGGGCTCGGAGCCCCAGCATTTT
CASSYSGQGSEPQHF
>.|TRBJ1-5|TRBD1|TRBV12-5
TGTGCTAGTGGTTTGTCAACCTTCGGACAGGAGGATCAGCCCCAGCATTTT
CASGLSTFGQEDQPQHF
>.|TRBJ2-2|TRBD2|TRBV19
TGTGCCAGTAGTTCCGGGACTAGCGGCACCGGGGAGCTGTTTTTT
CASSSGTSGTGELFF
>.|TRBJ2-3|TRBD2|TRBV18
TGTGCCAGCTCCCCCGGACTAGCGGGGGCCTACACAGATACGCAGTATTTT
CASSPGLAGAYTDTQYF
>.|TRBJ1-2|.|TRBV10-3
TGTGCCATCAGTGACTTGACAGGTCGAGGTGGCTACACCTTC
CAISDLTGRGGYTF
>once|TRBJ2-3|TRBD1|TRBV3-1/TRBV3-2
TGTGCCAGCAGCCAAGAAGGGGGACAGCTACTCAACACAGATACGCAGTATTTT
CASSQEGGQLLNTDTQYF
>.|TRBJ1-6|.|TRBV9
TGTGCCAGCAGCGTAGTGCCAGGGCAGGACTCACCCCTCCACTTT
CASSVVPGQDSPLHF
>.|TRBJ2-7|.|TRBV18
TGTGCCAGCTCACCGGGGCCTCTCTACGAGCAGTACTTC
CASSPGPLYEQYF
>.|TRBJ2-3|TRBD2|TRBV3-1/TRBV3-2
TGTGCCAGCAGCCAAGATTCGGGGGGAGATACGCAGTATTTT
CASSQDSGGDTQYF